The clone carrying this TCR beta chain has a single count. Time point: blood from clinic visit 5 months post-surgery; TSC patient then seizure free. Surgery cases with the highest brain T cell transcript signatures were chosen for sequencing. Repertoires were generated with immunoSEQ multiplex PCR, while TCRdb's copy carries only in-frame clones and drops some. This table holds about 340,000 clones, about 93% found once. This sample was taken from a study of brain T cells in children with intractable seizures. The material was peripheral blood, obtained roughly 5 months after surgery. This clonotype was obtained from a boy in the first two years of life with tuberous sclerosis and intractable seizures.

The CDR3 loop reads CASSDEGRTRSFGTLNGYTF. Here the CDR3 DNA reads TGTGCCAGCAGTGACGAGGGCAGGACAAGGAGCTTCGGGACCTTAAATGGCTACACCTTC. This chain uses TRBV2 with TRBJ1-2; tentatively, D is TRBD1 (5 bases). Trimming cost V 3 bases and J 6 bases, with 32 bases left between them. Per germline, CDR1 SNHLY and CDR2 FYNNEI. The CDR3 length is 20 residues.